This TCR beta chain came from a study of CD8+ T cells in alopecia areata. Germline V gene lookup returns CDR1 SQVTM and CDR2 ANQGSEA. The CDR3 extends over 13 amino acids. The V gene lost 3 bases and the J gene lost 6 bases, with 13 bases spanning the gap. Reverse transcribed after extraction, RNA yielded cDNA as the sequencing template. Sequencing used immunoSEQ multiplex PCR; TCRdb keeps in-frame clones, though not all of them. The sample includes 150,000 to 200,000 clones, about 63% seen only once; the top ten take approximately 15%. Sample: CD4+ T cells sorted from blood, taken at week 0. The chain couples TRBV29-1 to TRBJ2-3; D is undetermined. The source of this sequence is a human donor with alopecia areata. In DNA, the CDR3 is TGCAGCGTTGAGCGGCACCTGGGGGATACGCAGTATTTT. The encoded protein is CSVERHLGDTQYF.